This TCR beta chain was recorded in a study of T cells in Graves' hyperthyroidism and ophthalmopathy. The overall study: At the time of initial diagnosis and before any treatment, peripheral blood was collected.

TCR beta CDR3 regions were amplified from RNA transcripts. Primed by the HTBI set, a first-round RT-PCR was run on the TCR CDR3. MiXCR, applied by TCRdb to the multiplex PCR reads, yields one record per CDR3 protein. In the table there are approximately 300,000 distinct CDR3 sequences, roughly a fifth of which are singletons. Fresh peripheral blood, approximately 10 ml, yielded the PBMCs. This clonotype occurred once. One base away lies a much larger clone, so this may be a sequencing read error. This TCR was sampled from a man aged 50-60 years with Graves' ophthalmopathy. The sequencing input was blood.

This CDR3 is CASRRARLAFSGASVLTF. The CDR3 bases are TGTGCCAGCAGACGGGCCCGACTAGCCTTCTCTGGGGCCAGCGTCCTGACTTTC. The chain links TRBV11-2 to TRBJ2-6; the match to TRBD2 covers 7 bases. Germline values: CDR1 SGHAT, CDR2 FQNNGV. The CDR3 loop spans 18 amino acids.